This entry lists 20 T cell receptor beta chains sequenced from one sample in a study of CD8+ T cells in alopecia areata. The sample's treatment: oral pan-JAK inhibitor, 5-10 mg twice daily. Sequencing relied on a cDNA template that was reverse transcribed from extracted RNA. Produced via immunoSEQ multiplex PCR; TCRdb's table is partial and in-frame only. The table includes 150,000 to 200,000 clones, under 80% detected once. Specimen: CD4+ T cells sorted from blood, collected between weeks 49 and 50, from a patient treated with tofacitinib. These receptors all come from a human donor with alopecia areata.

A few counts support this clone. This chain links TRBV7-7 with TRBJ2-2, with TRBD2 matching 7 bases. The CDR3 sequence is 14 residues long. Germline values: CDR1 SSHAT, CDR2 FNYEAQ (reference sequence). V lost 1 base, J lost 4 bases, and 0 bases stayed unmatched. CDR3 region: CASSLGEGTGELFF. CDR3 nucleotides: TGTGCCAGCAGCTTAGGGGAGGGCACCGGGGAGCTGTTTTTT.

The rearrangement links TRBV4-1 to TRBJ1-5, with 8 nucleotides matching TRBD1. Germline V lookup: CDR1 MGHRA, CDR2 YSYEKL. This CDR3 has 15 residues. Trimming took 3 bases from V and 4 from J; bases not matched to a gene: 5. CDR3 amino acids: CASSQQTGENQPQHF. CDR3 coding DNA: TGCGCCAGCAGCCAGCAGACAGGGGAAAATCAGCCCCAGCATTTT.

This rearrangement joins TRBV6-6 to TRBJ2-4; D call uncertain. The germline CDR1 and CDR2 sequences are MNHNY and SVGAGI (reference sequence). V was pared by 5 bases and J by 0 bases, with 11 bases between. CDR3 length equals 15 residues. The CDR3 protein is CASSPYQEAKNIQYF. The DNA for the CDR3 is TGTGCCAGCAGTCCATATCAGGAAGCCAAAAACATTCAGTACTTC.

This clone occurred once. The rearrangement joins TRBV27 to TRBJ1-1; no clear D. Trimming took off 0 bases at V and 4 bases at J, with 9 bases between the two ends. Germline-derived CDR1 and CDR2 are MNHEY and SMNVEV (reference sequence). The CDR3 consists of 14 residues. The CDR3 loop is CASSLSYQSTEAFF. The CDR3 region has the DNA TGTGCCAGCAGTTTATCGTACCAGTCCACTGAAGCTTTCTTT.

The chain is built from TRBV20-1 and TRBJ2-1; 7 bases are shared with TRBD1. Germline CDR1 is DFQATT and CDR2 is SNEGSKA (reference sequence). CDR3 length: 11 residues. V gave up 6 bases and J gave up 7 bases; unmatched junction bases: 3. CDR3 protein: CSAPQGNEQFF. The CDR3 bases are TGCAGTGCGCCACAGGGGAATGAGCAGTTCTTC.

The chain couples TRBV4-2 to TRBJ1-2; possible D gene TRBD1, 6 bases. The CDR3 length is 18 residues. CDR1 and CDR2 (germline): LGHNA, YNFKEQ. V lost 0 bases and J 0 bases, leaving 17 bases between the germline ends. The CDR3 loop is CASSQESTGLTSNYGYTF. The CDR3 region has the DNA TGTGCCAGCAGCCAAGAGTCGACAGGACTTACTTCTAACTATGGCTACACCTTC.

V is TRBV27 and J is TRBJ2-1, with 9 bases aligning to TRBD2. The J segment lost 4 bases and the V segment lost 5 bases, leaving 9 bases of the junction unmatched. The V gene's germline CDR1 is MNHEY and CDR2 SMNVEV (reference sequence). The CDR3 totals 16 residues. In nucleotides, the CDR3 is TGTGCCAGCAGTCCGCGGCGGGGGGGCTCATACAATGAGCAGTTCTTC. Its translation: CASSPRRGGSYNEQFF.

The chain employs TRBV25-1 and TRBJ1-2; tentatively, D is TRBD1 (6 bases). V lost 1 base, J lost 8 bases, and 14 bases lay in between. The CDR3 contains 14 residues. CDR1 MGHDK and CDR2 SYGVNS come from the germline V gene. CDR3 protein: CASSEWGQKRGYTF. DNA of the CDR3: TGTGCCAGCAGTGAATGGGGGCAAAAGAGGGGCTACACCTTC.

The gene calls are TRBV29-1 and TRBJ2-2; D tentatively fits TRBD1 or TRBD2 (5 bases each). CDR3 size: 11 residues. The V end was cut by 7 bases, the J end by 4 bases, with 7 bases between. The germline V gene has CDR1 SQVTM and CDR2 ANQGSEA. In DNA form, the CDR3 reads TGCAGCGCGGGACCCACCGGGGAGCTGTTTTTT. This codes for CSAGPTGELFF.

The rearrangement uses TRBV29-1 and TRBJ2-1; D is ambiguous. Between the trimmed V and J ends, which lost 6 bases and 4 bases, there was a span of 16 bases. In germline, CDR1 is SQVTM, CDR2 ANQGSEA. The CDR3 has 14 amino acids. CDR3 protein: CSVRLSLAYNEQFF. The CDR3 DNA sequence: TGCAGCGTCCGGTTGAGCCTCGCGTACAATGAGCAGTTCTTC.

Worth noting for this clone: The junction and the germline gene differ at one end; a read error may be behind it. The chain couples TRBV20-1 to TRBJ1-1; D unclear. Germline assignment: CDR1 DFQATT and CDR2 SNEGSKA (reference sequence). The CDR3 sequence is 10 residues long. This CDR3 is CSARDGEAFF. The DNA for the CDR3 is TGCAGTGCTCGAGACGGTGAAGCTTTCTTT.

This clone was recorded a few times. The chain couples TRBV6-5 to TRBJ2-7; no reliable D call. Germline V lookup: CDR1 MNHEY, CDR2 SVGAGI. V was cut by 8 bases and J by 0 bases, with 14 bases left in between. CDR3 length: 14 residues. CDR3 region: CASQRSQSSYEQYF. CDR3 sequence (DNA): TGTGCCAGCCAAAGAAGTCAGAGCTCCTACGAGCAGTACTTC.

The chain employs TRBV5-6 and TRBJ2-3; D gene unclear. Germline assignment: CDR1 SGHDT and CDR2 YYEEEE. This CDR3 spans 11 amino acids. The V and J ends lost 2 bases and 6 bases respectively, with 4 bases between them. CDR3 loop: CASSFGDTQYF. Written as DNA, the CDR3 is TGTGCCAGCAGCTTCGGGGATACGCAGTATTTT. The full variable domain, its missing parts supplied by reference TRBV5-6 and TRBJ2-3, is DAGVTQSPTHLIKTRGQQVTLRCSPKSGHDTVSWYQQALGQGPQFIFQYYEEEERQRGNFPDRFSGHQFPNYSSELNVNALLLGDSALYLCASSFGDTQYFGPGTRLTVL.

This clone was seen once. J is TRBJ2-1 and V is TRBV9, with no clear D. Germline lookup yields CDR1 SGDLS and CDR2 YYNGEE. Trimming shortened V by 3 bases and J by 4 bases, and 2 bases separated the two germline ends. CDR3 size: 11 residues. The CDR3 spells CASSGYNEQFF. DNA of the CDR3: TGTGCCAGCAGCGGATACAATGAGCAGTTCTTC.

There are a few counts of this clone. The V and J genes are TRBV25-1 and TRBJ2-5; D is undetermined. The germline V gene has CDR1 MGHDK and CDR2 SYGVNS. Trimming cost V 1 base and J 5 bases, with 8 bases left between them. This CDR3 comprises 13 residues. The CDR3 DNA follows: TGTGCCAGCAGTGAATGGAACGATGAGACCCAGTACTTC. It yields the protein CASSEWNDETQYF. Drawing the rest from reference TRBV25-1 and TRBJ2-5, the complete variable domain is EADIYQTPRYLVIGTGKKITLECSQTMGHDKMYWYQQDPGMELHLIHYSYGVNSTEKGDLSSESTVSRIRTEHFPLTLESARPSHTSQYLCASSEWNDETQYFGPGTRLLVL.

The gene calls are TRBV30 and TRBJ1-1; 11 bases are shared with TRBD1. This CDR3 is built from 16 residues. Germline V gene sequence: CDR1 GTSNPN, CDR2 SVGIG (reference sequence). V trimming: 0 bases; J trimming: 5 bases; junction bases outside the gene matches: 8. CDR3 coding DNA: TGTGCCTGGAGTGTACTGAGGACAGGGGGCCGGACTGAAGCTTTCTTT. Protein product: CAWSVLRTGGRTEAFF.

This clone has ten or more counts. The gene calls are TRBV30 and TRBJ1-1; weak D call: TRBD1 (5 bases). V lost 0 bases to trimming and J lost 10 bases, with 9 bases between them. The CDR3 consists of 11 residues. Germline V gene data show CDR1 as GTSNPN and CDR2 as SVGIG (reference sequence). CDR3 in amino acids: CAWSVDSRAFF. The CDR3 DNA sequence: TGTGCCTGGAGTGTAGACAGTCGAGCTTTCTTT.

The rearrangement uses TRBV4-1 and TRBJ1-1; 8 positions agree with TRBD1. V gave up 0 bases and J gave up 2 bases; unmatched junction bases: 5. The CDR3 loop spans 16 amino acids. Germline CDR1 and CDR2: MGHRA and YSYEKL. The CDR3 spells CASSQDNTGGNTEAFF. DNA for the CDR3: TGCGCCAGCAGCCAAGATAACACAGGGGGAAACACTGAAGCTTTCTTT.

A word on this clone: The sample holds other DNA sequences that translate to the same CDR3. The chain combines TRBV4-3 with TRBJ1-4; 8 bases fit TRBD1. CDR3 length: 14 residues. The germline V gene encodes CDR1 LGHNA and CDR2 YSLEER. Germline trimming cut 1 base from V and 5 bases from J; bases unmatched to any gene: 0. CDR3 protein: CASSQGQGNEKLFF. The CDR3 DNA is TGCGCCAGCAGCCAAGGACAGGGGAATGAAAAACTGTTTTTT.

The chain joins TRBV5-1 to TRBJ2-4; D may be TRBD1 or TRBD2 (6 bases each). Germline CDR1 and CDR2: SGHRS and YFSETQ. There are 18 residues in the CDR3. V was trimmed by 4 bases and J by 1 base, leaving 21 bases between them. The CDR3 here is CASSAEGGGPGAKNIQYF. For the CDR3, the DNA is TGCGCCAGCAGCGCGGAAGGTGGGGGGCCTGGGGCCAAAAACATTCAGTACTTC.